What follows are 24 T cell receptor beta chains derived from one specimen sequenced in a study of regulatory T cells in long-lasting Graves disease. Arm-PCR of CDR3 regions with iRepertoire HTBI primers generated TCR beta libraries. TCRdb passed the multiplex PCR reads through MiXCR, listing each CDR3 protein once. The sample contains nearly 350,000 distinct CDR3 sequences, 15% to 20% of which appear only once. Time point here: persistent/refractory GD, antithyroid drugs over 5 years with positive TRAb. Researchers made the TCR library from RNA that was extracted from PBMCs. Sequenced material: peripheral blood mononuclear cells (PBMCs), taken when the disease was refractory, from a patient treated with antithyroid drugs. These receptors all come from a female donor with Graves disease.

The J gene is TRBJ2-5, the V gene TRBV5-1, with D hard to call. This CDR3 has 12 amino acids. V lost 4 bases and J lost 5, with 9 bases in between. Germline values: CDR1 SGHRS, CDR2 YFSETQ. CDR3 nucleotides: TGCGCCAGCAGCGAACGTCGGGAGACCCAGTACTTC. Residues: CASSERRETQYF.

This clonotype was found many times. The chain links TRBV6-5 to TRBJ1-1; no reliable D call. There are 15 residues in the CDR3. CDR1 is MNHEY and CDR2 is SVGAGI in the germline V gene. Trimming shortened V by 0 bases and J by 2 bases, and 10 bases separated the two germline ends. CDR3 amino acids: CASSYSPRLNTEAFF. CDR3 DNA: TGTGCCAGCAGTTACTCTCCCCGCCTCAACACTGAAGCTTTCTTT.

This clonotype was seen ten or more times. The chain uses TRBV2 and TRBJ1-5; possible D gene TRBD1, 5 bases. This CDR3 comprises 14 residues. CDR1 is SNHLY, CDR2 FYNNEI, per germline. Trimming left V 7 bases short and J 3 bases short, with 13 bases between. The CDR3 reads CASNKGLDNQPQHF. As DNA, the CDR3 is TGTGCCAGCAACAAGGGGTTGGACAATCAGCCCCAGCATTTT. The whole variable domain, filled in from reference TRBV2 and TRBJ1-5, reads EPEVTQTPSHQVTQMGQEVILRCVPISNHLYFYWYRQILGQKVEFLVSFYNNEISEKSEIFDDQFSVERPDGSNFTLKIRSTKLEDSAMYFCASNKGLDNQPQHFGDGTRLSIL.

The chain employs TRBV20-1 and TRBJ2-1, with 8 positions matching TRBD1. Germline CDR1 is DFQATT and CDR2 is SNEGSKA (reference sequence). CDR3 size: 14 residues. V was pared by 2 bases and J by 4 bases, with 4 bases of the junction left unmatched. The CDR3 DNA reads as TGCAGTGCTAGAACCGGGACAGGATACAATGAGCAGTTCTTC. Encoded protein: CSARTGTGYNEQFF.

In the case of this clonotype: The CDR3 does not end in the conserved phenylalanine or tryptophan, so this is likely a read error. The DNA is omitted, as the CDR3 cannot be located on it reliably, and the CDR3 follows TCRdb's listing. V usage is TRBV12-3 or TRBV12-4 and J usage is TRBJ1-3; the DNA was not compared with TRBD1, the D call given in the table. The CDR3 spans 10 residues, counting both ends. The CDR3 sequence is CASSARGGAA.

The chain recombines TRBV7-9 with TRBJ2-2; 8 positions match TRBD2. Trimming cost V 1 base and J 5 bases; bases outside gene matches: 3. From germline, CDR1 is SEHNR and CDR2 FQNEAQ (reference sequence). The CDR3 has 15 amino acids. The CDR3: CASSLGGGPTGELFF. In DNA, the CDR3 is TGTGCCAGCAGCTTAGGCGGGGGGCCAACCGGGGAGCTGTTTTTT.

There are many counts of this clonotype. CDR3 nucleotide sequence: TGTGCCAGCAGCTTCGACTTAGGGGGCAAAAACATTCAGTACTTC. This codes for CASSFDLGGKNIQYF. This sequence joins TRBV11-3 and TRBJ2-4; TRBD1 is a possible D gene (6 bases). CDR3 length: 15 amino acids. Germline loops: CDR1 SGHNT, CDR2 YENEEA. Deletions cut 3 bases from V and 3 bases from J, with 12 bases between.

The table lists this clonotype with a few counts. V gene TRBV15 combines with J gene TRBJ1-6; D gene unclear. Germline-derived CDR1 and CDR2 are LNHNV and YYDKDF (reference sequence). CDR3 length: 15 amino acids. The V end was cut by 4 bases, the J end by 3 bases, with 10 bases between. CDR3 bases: TGTGCCACCAGCATGGAAGGGATCTATAATTCACCCCTCCACTTT. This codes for CATSMEGIYNSPLHF.

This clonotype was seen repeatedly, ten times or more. The CDR3 reads CASNSKSGTHYGYTF. In DNA, the CDR3 is TGTGCCAGCAACTCGAAGTCCGGGACACACTATGGCTACACCTTC. The gene calls are TRBV11-2 and TRBJ1-2, with D maybe TRBD1 (6 bases). Between the trimmed V and J ends, which lost 7 bases and 3 bases, there was a span of 18 bases. The CDR3 has 15 amino acids. Germline CDR1 and CDR2: SGHAT and FQNNGV.

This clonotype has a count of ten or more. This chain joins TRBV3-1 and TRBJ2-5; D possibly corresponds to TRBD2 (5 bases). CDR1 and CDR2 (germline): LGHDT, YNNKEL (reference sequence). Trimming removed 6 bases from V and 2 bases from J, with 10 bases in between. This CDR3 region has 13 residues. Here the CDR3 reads CASRLRGQETQYF. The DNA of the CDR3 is TGTGCCAGCAGACTTCGGGGTCAAGAGACCCAGTACTTC.

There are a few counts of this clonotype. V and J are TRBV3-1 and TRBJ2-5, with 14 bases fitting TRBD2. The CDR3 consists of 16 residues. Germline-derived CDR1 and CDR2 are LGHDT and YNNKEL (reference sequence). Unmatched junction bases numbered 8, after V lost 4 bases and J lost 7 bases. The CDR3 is CASSLRTSGGFRTQYF. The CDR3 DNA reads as TGTGCCAGCAGCCTCCGGACTAGCGGGGGGTTTAGGACCCAGTACTTC.

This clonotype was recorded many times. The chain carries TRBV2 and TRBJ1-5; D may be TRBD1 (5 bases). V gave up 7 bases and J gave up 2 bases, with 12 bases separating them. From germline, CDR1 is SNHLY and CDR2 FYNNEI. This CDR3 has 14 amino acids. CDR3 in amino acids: CASTQQGGNQPQHF. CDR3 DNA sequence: TGTGCCAGCACTCAGCAGGGTGGCAATCAGCCCCAGCATTTT.

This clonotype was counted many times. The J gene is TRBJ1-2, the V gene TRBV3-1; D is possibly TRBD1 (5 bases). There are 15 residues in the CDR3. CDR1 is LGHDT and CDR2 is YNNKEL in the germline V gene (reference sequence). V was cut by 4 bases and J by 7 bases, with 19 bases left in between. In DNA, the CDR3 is TGTGCCAGCAGCCCACAGCCCATAGGGGCGGGTGGCTACACCTTC. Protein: CASSPQPIGAGGYTF.

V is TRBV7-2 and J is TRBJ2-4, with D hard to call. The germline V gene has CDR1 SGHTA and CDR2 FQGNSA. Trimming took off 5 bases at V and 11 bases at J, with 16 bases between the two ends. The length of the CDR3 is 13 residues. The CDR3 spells CASSNERTALQYF. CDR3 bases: TGTGCCAGCAGCAACGAACGGACCGCGCTTCAGTACTTC.

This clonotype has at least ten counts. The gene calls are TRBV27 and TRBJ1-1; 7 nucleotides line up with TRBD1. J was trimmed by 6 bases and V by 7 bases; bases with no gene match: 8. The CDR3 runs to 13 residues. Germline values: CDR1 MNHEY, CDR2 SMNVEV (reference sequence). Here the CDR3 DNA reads TGTGCCAGCAAAGGAACAGGGGCCGCTGAAGCTTTCTTT. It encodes CASKGTGAAEAFF.

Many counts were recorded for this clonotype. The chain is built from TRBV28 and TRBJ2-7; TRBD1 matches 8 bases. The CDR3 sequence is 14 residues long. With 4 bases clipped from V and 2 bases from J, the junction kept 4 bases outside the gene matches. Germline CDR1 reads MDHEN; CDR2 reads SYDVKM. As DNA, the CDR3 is TGTGCCAGCAGTTCCACAGGGGGGCCCTACGAGCAGTACTTC. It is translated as CASSSTGGPYEQYF.

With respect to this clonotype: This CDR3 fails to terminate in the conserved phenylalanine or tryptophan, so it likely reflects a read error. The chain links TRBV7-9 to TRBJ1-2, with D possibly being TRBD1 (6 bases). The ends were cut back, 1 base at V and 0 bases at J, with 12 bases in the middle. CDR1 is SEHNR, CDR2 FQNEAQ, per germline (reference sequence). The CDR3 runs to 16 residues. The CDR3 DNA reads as TGTGCCAGCAGCTTAGGGGGGCCGGGCTCTAACTATGGCTACACCCTC. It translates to CASSLGGPGSNYGYTL.

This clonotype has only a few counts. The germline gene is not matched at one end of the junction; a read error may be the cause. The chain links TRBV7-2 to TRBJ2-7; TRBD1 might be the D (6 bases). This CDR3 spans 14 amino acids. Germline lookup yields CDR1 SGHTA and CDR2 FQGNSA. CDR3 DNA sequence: TGTGCCAGCAGCTTAGACAGGGAATCCTACGGGCAGTACTTC. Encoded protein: CASSLDRESYGQYF. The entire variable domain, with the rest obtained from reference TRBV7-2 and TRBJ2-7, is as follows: GAGVSQSPSNKVTEKGKDVELRCDPISGHTALYWYRQSLGQGLEFLIYFQGNSAPDKSGLPSDRFSAERTGGSVSTLTIQRTQQEDSAVYLCASSLDRESYGQYFGPGTRLTVT.

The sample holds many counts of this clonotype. The CDR3 DNA is TGTGCCAGCAGCCCCCAGGGACCCTACTATGGCTACACCTTC. Its protein product is CASSPQGPYYGYTF. The chain couples TRBV11-2 to TRBJ1-2, with D perhaps matching TRBD1 (5 bases). This CDR3 has 14 amino acids. The germline V gene has CDR1 SGHAT and CDR2 FQNNGV. With 5 bases removed from V and 3 bases from J, the gap between germline ends came to 13 bases. The whole variable domain, filled in from reference TRBV11-2 and TRBJ1-2, reads EAGVAQSPRYKIIEKRQSVAFWCNPISGHATLYWYQQILGQGPKLLIQFQNNGVVDDSQLPKDRFSAERLKGVDSTLKIQPAKLEDSAVYLCASSPQGPYYGYTFGSGTRLTVV.

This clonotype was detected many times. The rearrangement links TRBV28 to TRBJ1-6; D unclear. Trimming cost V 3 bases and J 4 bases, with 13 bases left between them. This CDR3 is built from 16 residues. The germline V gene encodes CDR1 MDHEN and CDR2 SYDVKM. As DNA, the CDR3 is TGTGCCAGCAGTTTCGGCCGGCTGATTTATAATTCACCCCTCCACTTT. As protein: CASSFGRLIYNSPLHF. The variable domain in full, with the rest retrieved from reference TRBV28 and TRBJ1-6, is DVKVTQSSRYLVKRTGEKVFLECVQDMDHENMFWYRQDPGLGLRLIYFSYDVKMKEKGDIPEGYSVSREKKERFSLILESASTNQTSMYLCASSFGRLIYNSPLHFGNGTRLTVT.

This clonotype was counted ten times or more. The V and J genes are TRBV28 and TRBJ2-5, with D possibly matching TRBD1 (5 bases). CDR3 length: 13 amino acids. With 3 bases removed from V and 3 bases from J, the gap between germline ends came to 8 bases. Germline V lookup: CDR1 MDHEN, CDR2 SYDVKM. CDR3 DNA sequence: TGTGCCAGCAGTTTCCGACAGAAAGAGACCCAGTACTTC. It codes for CASSFRQKETQYF.

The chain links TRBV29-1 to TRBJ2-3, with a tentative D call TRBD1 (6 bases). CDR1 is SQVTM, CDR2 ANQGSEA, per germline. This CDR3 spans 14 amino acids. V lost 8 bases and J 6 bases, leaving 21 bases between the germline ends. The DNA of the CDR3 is TGCAGCAAAAGACAGGCAACCCCCGTCGATACGCAGTATTTT. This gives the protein CSKRQATPVDTQYF.

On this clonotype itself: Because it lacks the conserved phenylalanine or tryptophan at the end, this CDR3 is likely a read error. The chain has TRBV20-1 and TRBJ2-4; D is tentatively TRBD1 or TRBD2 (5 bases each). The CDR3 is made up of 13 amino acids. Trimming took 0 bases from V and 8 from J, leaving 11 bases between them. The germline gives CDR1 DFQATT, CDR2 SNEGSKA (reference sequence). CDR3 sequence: CSARDPGRYIQYL. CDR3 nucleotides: TGCAGTGCTAGAGATCCGGGACGATACATTCAGTACCTC.

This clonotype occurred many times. The CDR3 DNA follows: TGTGCCAGCAGTGAAGCAGGAGGGAGGGGAGCTAATGAAAAACTGTTTTTT. Encoded protein: CASSEAGGRGANEKLFF. The J gene is TRBJ1-4, the V gene TRBV2, with D perhaps TRBD1 (5 bases). Germline loops: CDR1 SNHLY, CDR2 FYNNEI. Trimming took off 0 bases at V and 3 bases at J, with 14 bases between the two ends. The CDR3 consists of 17 residues.